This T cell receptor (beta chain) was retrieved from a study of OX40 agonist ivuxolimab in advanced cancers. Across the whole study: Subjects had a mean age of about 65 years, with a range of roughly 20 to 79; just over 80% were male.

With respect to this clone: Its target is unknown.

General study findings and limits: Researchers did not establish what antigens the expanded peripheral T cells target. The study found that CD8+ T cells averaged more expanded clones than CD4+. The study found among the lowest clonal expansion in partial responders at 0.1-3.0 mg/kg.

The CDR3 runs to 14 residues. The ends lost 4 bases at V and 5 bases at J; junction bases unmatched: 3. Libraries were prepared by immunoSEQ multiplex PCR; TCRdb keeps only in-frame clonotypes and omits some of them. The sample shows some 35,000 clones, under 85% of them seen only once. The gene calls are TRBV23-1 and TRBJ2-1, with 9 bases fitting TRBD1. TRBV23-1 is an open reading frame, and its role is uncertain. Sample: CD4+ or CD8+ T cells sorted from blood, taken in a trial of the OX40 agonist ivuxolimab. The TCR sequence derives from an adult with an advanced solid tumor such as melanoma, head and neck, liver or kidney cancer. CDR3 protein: CASSPRTGDNEQFF. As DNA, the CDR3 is TGCGCCAGCAGTCCCCGGACAGGGGACAATGAGCAGTTCTTC.